This T cell receptor (beta chain) was recorded in a study of shared clonotypes between healthy human individuals (dated by TCRdb to 2018 to 2020). With regard to the full study: Three men and a couple of women, aged 18 to 49 years, made up the cohort. For each donor, CD4 naive and CD4 memory were each given three plates, CD8 naive was given two plates, and CD8 memory was given one plate. To estimate repertoire size and how much clonotypes are shared between individuals, the study performed deep sequencing of blood TCR repertoires from roughly five healthy adults. To increase sequencing depth and limit assay-specific biases, different laboratories used diverse techniques to prepare libraries and sequence TCR repertoires. Leukapheresis yielded between about 0.85 and 9.5 billion PBMCs per donor. Overall study outcomes, separate from this receptor: Sampling was restricted to blood, and TCR repertoires in tissue are likely to differ from TCR repertoires in blood. Naive subsets generally had larger estimated clonotype richness than memory subsets did. The genetic and exposure-history diversity represented was limited by the small number of donors. When a handful of donors were compared, the shared fraction of clonotypes was 5% to 6.5% for naive CD4, roughly 3.4% for naive CD8, 2% to 2.5% for memory CD4, and 0.4% for memory CD8. Pairwise subsampling led to the expectation that sequencing depth would affect the degree of clonotype sharing among donors. Rarefaction of sorted-subset datasets indicated incomplete sequencing despite the large sequencing depth. Compared with non-shared clonotypes, the clonotypes found in all four sorted-subset donors had higher generation probabilities.

TCR CDR3 regions were amplified from genomic DNA by multiplex PCR using the deep immunoSEQ assay. Genomic DNA extracted from each cell subset was distributed evenly over all wells of several immunoSEQ 96-well plates, and each plate served as one replicate. For sorted subsets, each replicate PCR was loaded with approximately 0.2 ug genomic DNA, equivalent to 30,000 or so T cell genomes. Purified libraries were quantified with a Qubit 3.0 fluorometer, sized on a Bioanalyzer 2100, and re-quantified with the KAPA Library Quantification kit. Each immunoSEQ 96-well plate was sequenced on its own single-read 150-cycle Illumina NextSeq 550 flow cell. The original methods were these. The immunoSEQ output contained only junctional sequences without quality scores, so filtering could not match that applied to full-length reads. Sequences were annotated with PyIR, a Python wrapper for IgBLAST v1.9, using IMGT germline references to assign V/J genes and CDR3. Reads were filtered out if the reads had weak V/J assignments (E-value above 1e-6), no CDR3, stop codons, out-of-frame junctions, or ambiguous translated residues. V3J clonotypes were defined by identical inferred V gene, J gene, and CDR3 amino acid sequence. Percentage overlap between repertoires was calculated by dividing the number of shared unique clonotypes by the size of the smaller repertoire. Three approaches were used to assess repertoire richness: RTK rarefaction, the Chao1 estimator, and Recon v2.1 estimates of unobserved clonotypes. Generation probabilities were computed with OLGA for all TCRbeta clonotypes obtained by the gDNA method from a few donors. Sourced from immuneACCESS, this table was stored by TCRdb with only in-frame sequences that have V and J called. A share of the clones is absent; for the studies checked, an unresolved V gene accounts for under half, and the remainder has no known explanation. V and J calls and clone size are copied from that table; D and trimming were computed from the DNA. This sample gives 600,000 or so clones in total; nearly 98% of them show up just once. Roughly 0.29% of the sample is in the top ten clones.

The germline V gene (reference sequence) supplies CDR1 MNHEY and CDR2 SMNVEV. Its CDR3 holds 15 amino acids, cysteine through phenylalanine. Kept here is only the CDR3 DNA, which spans 45 bases and is read in frame from base 1. At the junction V is shortened by 6 bases and J by 4 bases; bases outside the gene matches: 8. About this clone itself: Which antigen it targets is not known. No base-level quality is on record; no much larger clone is a single base apart.

For the CD8 naive samples, CD45RO-negative cells were positively selected for CCR7, yielding a CD45RA+CCR7+ population from which TemRA cells were excluded. The donors were healthy, HIV-negative adults with no recently reported acute infections or vaccinations. Every donor was a Caucasian adult living in Nashville, Tennessee, USA. Blood was obtained by leukapheresis, after which PBMCs were separated by Ficoll-Histopaque density gradient centrifugation and cryopreserved in liquid nitrogen vapor phase. Purity and quantity of every magnetically sorted T cell population were checked by analytical flow cytometry. From each sorted fraction, genomic DNA was isolated and quantified by UV absorbance on a Nanodrop 2000c.

The sample consisted of naive CD8+ T cells sorted from blood. What the cell subset or site label conveys for this sample: CD45RA+CCR7+. Here the chain combines TRBV27 and TRBJ2-7, and 11 junctional nucleotides match TRBD1. This receptor was identified in a man younger than 45 in good health. The DNA reads TGTGCCAGCAGCGTAGGGACAGGGGGATTTTACGAGCAGTACTTC. Its translation is CASSVGTGGFYEQYF.